Below are 15 T cell receptor beta chains sequenced from a single sample in a study of blood T cell repertoires in COVID-19. Measured with immunoSEQ multiplex PCR; TCRdb has only the in-frame clones, and not every one. The repertoire consists of 150,000 or so clones, with 75% to 90% occurring once and the leading ten covering roughly 2.8%. The sample was peripheral blood. Receptors originate from a woman aged 60-75 years with acute or convalescent COVID-19.

The chain combines TRBV15 with TRBJ2-7; weak D call: TRBD1 (6 bases). The CDR3 is made up of 14 amino acids. Germline V gives CDR1 LNHNV, CDR2 YYDKDF (reference sequence). With 8 bases removed from V and 0 bases from J, the gap between germline ends came to 14 bases. CDR3 bases: TGTGCCACCCGAGGACAGTTCAACTCCTACGAGCAGTACTTC. Protein: CATRGQFNSYEQYF.

The chain has TRBV9 and TRBJ2-3; TRBD2 matches 9 bases. The V gene end was trimmed by 1 base and the J gene end by 6 bases; junction bases not matched to a gene: 6. CDR1 and CDR2 from the germline V gene are SGDLS and YYNGEE. The CDR3 sequence is 15 residues long. CDR3 residues: CASSVSSGARDTQYF. The CDR3 region has the DNA TGTGCCAGCAGCGTATCTAGCGGGGCGCGGGATACGCAGTATTTT.

The rearrangement links TRBV3-1 (or the pseudogene TRBV3-2) to TRBJ2-7, with 8 positions matching TRBD1. This CDR3 is built from 17 residues. The junction had 11 bases not matched to a gene; V was cut back by 4 bases and J by 0 bases. Germline loops: CDR1 LGHDT, CDR2 YNNKEL (reference sequence). The DNA for the CDR3 is TGTGCCAGCAGCCGGCAAACAGGGGGACCCAGCTCCTACGAGCAGTACTTC. As protein: CASSRQTGGPSSYEQYF.

The chain combines TRBV7-2 with TRBJ1-5; TRBD1 matches 7 bases. Germline loops: CDR1 SGHTA, CDR2 FQGNSA. V shed 4 bases, J shed 8 bases, and the junction held 11 bases outside the gene matches. CDR3 length: 15 amino acids. Here the CDR3 reads CASSSGQRNGEPQHF. CDR3 nucleotides: TGTGCCAGCAGCTCGGGACAGAGGAATGGGGAGCCCCAGCATTTT.

This chain connects TRBV28 to TRBJ1-5; a possible D gene is TRBD1 (6 bases). Germline-derived CDR1 and CDR2 are MDHEN and SYDVKM. The CDR3 extends over 16 amino acids. V lost 3 bases and J lost 3, with 15 bases in between. This chain's CDR3 is CASSFVLGGANQPQHF. The CDR3 region has the DNA TGTGCCAGCAGTTTTGTATTAGGGGGAGCCAATCAGCCCCAGCATTTT.

This clone was seen only once. The chain joins TRBV11-2 to TRBJ1-2, with D possibly matching TRBD1 (5 bases). The V and J ends lost 0 bases and 6 bases respectively, with 17 bases between them. This CDR3 is 16 amino acids long. Looked up from germline, CDR1 is SGHAT and CDR2 is FQNNGV. DNA for the CDR3: TGTGCCAGCAGCTTAGATATGGGCAGGGTCGATAATGGCTACACCTTC. Its protein is CASSLDMGRVDNGYTF.

V and J are TRBV6-2 or TRBV6-3 and TRBJ2-2, with a tentative D call TRBD2 (6 bases). CDR3 length equals 15 residues. In germline, CDR1 is MNHEY, CDR2 SVGEGT. V lost 2 bases and J 7 bases, leaving 14 bases between the germline ends. The CDR3 protein is CASSYGGSGNGELFF. In DNA form, the CDR3 reads TGTGCCAGCAGTTACGGGGGGTCGGGAAACGGGGAGCTGTTTTTT.

The gene calls are TRBV27 and TRBJ1-2; a weak D match, TRBD1 (5 bases). V was clipped by 0 bases and J by 0 bases, with 17 bases between them. The CDR3 length is 18 residues. Germline CDR1 is MNHEY and CDR2 is SMNVEV (reference sequence). The CDR3 loop reads CASSLSPARGLANYGYTF. The CDR3 nucleotides read TGTGCCAGCAGTTTATCGCCAGCAAGGGGACTAGCTAACTATGGCTACACCTTC.

The rearrangement uses TRBV3-1 (or the pseudogene TRBV3-2) and TRBJ2-5, with a possible D match to TRBD1 (5 bases). V lost 1 base and J lost 1, with 13 bases in between. The CDR3 consists of 16 residues. Germline V gene lookup returns CDR1 LGHDT and CDR2 YNNKEL (reference sequence). The CDR3 nucleotides are TGTGCCAGCAGCCAAGTGGGTGGCAGGGTCCAAGAGACCCAGTACTTC. Protein: CASSQVGGRVQETQYF.

This clone has just a few counts. This chain connects TRBV5-4 to TRBJ2-7; the match to TRBD1 covers 7 bases. The CDR3 extends over 15 amino acids. The V segment lost 4 bases and the J segment 1 base; nucleotides outside the gene matches: 8. Germline CDR1 reads SGHNT; CDR2 reads YYREEE (reference sequence). CDR3 DNA: TGTGCCAGCAGCCCGACAGGGTTTACATCCTACGAGCAGTACTTC. Protein product: CASSPTGFTSYEQYF. Drawing the rest from reference TRBV5-4 and TRBJ2-7, the complete variable domain is ETGVTQSPTHLIKTRGQQVTLRCSSQSGHNTVSWYQQALGQGPQFIFQYYREEENGRGNFPPRFSGLQFPNYSSELNVNALELDDSALYLCASSPTGFTSYEQYFGPGTRLTVT.

The chain links TRBV18 to TRBJ2-2; no clear D. CDR1 is KGHSH and CDR2 is LQKENI in the germline V gene. The CDR3 covers 16 residues. Deletions cut 3 bases from V and 0 bases from J, with 11 bases between. CDR3 nucleotide sequence: TGTGCCAGCTCACCCTCTGAGAGCGCGAACACCGGGGAGCTGTTTTTT. It codes for CASSPSESANTGELFF.

The rearrangement links TRBV6-5 to TRBJ2-7; 10 bases map to TRBD2. The V gene end was trimmed by 0 bases and the J gene end by 5 bases; junction bases not matched to a gene: 7. CDR3 length: 16 residues. CDR1 is MNHEY, CDR2 SVGAGI, per germline. The CDR3 is CASSYSGAGGPNEQYF. DNA of the CDR3: TGTGCCAGCAGTTACTCGGGAGCGGGGGGGCCAAACGAGCAGTACTTC.

This clone occurred once. This sequence joins TRBV4-3 and TRBJ2-5; 14 nucleotides agree with TRBD2. Losses at the gene ends were 3 bases for V and 3 bases for J; bases not matched to a gene: 12. Germline values: CDR1 LGHNA, CDR2 YSLEER. This CDR3 region has 19 residues. The CDR3 protein is CASSHYGLAGGGVKETQYF. The CDR3 DNA sequence: TGCGCCAGCAGCCATTACGGACTAGCGGGGGGTGGAGTTAAAGAGACCCAGTACTTC.

The J gene is TRBJ1-5, the V gene TRBV21-1; no DNA check was done on the table's D call, TRBD1. TRBV21-1 is annotated as a pseudogene. The CDR3 spans 15 residues. CDR3 amino acids: CASSKKWAVNQPQHF. In DNA, the CDR3 is TGTGCCAGCAGCAAGAAGTGGGCAGTTAATCAGCCCCAGCATTTT.

V and J are TRBV19 and TRBJ1-4, with 10 bases that match TRBD1. The V and J ends lost 4 bases and 5 bases, in that order; junction bases with no gene match: 1. The germline V gene encodes CDR1 LNHDA and CDR2 SQIVND (reference sequence). This CDR3 is 14 amino acids long. The CDR3 region has the DNA TGTGCCAGTAGTAGGGGACAGGGGAATGAAAAACTGTTTTTT. Translated: CASSRGQGNEKLFF.